Following are 26 T cell receptor beta chains from one sample sequenced in a study of response to subunit inactivated influenza vaccine. TCRdb analysed the RT-PCR reads with MiXCR anew, one entry per CDR3 protein. The sample contains about 570,000 distinct CDR3 sequences, 11% of which appear only once. The same data also went into a second study, on T cells expressing NK-cell markers. Turning to that study: Scientists made TCR beta cDNA using 5'RACE template switching with UMIs.

The sequences come from PBMCs from blood, collected on the day of vaccination. All receptors derive from a man aged 50 or older who received an inactivated influenza vaccine.

The V and J genes are TRBV7-2 and TRBJ2-1, with 9 bases matching TRBD2. Germline CDR1 and CDR2: SGHTA and FQGNSA. The CDR3 covers 14 residues. The ends lost 2 bases at V and 9 bases at J; junction bases unmatched: 5. CDR3 in DNA: TGTGCCAGCAGCTTAAAGCGGGGGGAGGGTGAGCAGTTCTTC. This translates into CASSLKRGEGEQFF.

The chain links TRBV4-2 to TRBJ2-5; 9 positions match TRBD1. The length of the CDR3 is 16 residues. From germline, CDR1 is LGHNA and CDR2 YNFKEQ. V shed 3 bases and J 5 bases; nucleotides not matched to a gene: 10. Written as DNA, the CDR3 is TGTGCCAGCAGCCAGCCGGGACAGGGTTTCGGGGAGACCCAGTACTTC. This sequence encodes CASSQPGQGFGETQYF.

In this sample, this clonotype turned up once. The chain has TRBV27 and TRBJ2-2; a possible D gene is TRBD2 (5 bases). This CDR3 is built from 16 residues. Germline-derived CDR1 and CDR2 are MNHEY and SMNVEV (reference sequence). V was shortened by 1 base and J by 4 bases, with 13 bases between the two germline ends. CDR3 residues: CASSLYTGLGTGELFF. As DNA, the CDR3 is TGTGCCAGCAGTTTATATACGGGGTTGGGCACCGGGGAGCTGTTTTTT.

A few counts support this clonotype. The rearrangement links TRBV21-1 to TRBJ2-7; the table's D call of TRBD2 was not tested on the DNA. TRBV21-1 is labeled a pseudogene. The CDR3 is 18 amino acids. The CDR3 loop is CASSEKRRLAGVSYEQYF. The CDR3 DNA reads TGTGCCAGCAGCGAAAAACGCCGACTAGCGGGAGTTTCCTACGAGCAGTACTTC.

This clonotype was seen more than once but under ten times. The chain couples TRBV5-1 to TRBJ1-1; D is unresolved. Germline CDR1 reads SGHRS; CDR2 reads YFSETQ. This CDR3 has 14 residues. V was cut by 6 bases and J by 0 bases, with 12 bases left in between. The CDR3: CASTPQVMNTEAFF. For the CDR3, the DNA is TGCGCCAGCACCCCCCAAGTCATGAACACTGAAGCTTTCTTT.

This clonotype was counted only a few times. This chain links TRBV5-1 with TRBJ2-1; 7 bases are shared with TRBD1. Germline V gene lookup returns CDR1 SGHRS and CDR2 YFSETQ. V shed 4 bases, J shed 4 bases, and the junction held 5 bases outside the gene matches. The CDR3 contains 14 residues. The CDR3 sequence is CASSPGTEYNEQFF. Written as DNA, the CDR3 is TGCGCCAGCAGCCCCGGGACAGAATACAATGAGCAGTTCTTC.

This clonotype was detected only a few times. This sequence joins TRBV5-6 and TRBJ2-7, with 7 bases matching TRBD1. V lost 0 bases, J lost 6 bases, and 6 bases stayed unmatched. Germline V gene lookup returns CDR1 SGHDT and CDR2 YYEEEE. The CDR3 sequence is 14 residues long. The CDR3 DNA is TGTGCCAGCAGCTTGGTCAGGGGGTCGAGCGAGCAGTACTTC. This gives the protein CASSLVRGSSEQYF.

V and J are TRBV6-1 and TRBJ2-2; D may be TRBD1 (6 bases). The CDR3 is 14 amino acids. Trimming took 1 base from V and 6 from J, leaving 9 bases between them. The germline gives CDR1 MNHNS, CDR2 SASEGT. The CDR3: CASSEGGGAGELFF. For the CDR3, the DNA is TGTGCCAGCAGTGAAGGAGGGGGAGCCGGGGAGCTGTTTTTT.

The chain recombines TRBV7-2 with TRBJ1-6; TRBD1 agrees at 7 bases. V shed 4 bases, J shed 5 bases, and the junction held 5 bases outside the gene matches. Per the germline V gene, CDR1 is SGHTA and CDR2 is FQGNSA. There are 15 residues in the CDR3. CDR3 protein: CASSWGTANNSPLHF. CDR3 DNA: TGTGCCAGCAGCTGGGGGACAGCTAATAATTCACCCCTCCACTTT.

This clonotype occurred a few times. This chain's CDR3 is CASSQGDLAKNIQYF. As DNA, the CDR3 is TGTGCCAGCAGCCAGGGGGATTTAGCCAAAAACATTCAGTACTTC. The rearrangement uses TRBV4-2 and TRBJ2-4; D is tentatively TRBD1 or TRBD2 (5 bases each). Germline CDR1 is LGHNA and CDR2 is YNFKEQ. Trimming pared 3 bases from V and 0 bases from J, leaving 9 bases between. This CDR3 comprises 15 residues.

This clonotype was picked up a small number of times. J is TRBJ2-3 and V is TRBV7-2; no firm D call. Trimming cost V 1 base and J 0 bases, with 14 bases left between them. This CDR3 has 17 residues. Germline values: CDR1 SGHTA, CDR2 FQGNSA. CDR3 coding DNA: TGTGCCAGCAGCTTAGGGAGACGGGCCTCTAGCACAGATACGCAGTATTTT. It specifies CASSLGRRASSTDTQYF.

V gene TRBV14 combines with J gene TRBJ1-2; D gene ambiguous. The CDR3 has 13 residues. Germline CDR1 reads SGHDN; CDR2 reads FVKESK. Trimming took 5 bases from V and 6 from J, leaving 13 bases between them. Here the CDR3 reads CASSFNEKHGYTF. The CDR3 bases are TGTGCCAGCAGCTTCAACGAGAAGCATGGCTACACCTTC.

This clonotype was seen ten or more times. This sequence joins TRBV7-8 and TRBJ2-1, with 10 nucleotides matching TRBD2. The germline CDR1 and CDR2 sequences are SGHVS and FQNEAQ. After removal of 4 bases from V and 0 bases from J, the junction contained 3 bases not matched to a gene. The CDR3 length is 16 residues. In DNA, the CDR3 is TGTGCCAGCAGCTCTAGCGGGAGAGGCTCCTACAATGAGCAGTTCTTC. Encoded protein: CASSSSGRGSYNEQFF.

This chain connects TRBV5-5 to TRBJ2-1; D uncertain. The germline CDR1 and CDR2 sequences are SGHKS and YYEKEE (reference sequence). Between the trimmed V and J ends, which lost 0 bases and 5 bases, there was a span of 6 bases. The CDR3 extends over 13 amino acids. The CDR3 DNA follows: TGTGCCAGCAGCTTGGTTTTGCACAATGAGCAGTTCTTC. Translated: CASSLVLHNEQFF.

This rearrangement joins TRBV2 to TRBJ2-5; D perhaps matches TRBD1 (5 bases). Germline loops: CDR1 SNHLY, CDR2 FYNNEI. The CDR3 loop spans 14 amino acids. The V end lost 3 bases, the J end lost 4 bases, and 12 bases lay between the germline ends. Here the CDR3 DNA reads TGTGCCAGCAGTGACGGCAGGGTGGGAGAGACCCAGTACTTC. Protein sequence: CASSDGRVGETQYF.

CDR3 nucleotides: TGTGCCAGCAGTTCAACTAGCGGGAGCGGGTCCTACGAGCAGTACTTC. Protein product: CASSSTSGSGSYEQYF. V gene TRBV28 combines with J gene TRBJ2-7; 11 bases map to TRBD2. The ends lost 4 bases at V and 1 base at J; junction bases unmatched: 6. The CDR3 sequence is 16 residues long. Germline CDR1 reads MDHEN; CDR2 reads SYDVKM.

This chain connects TRBV20-1 to TRBJ2-1; 9 bases match TRBD2. Germline trimming cut 3 bases from V and 8 bases from J; bases unmatched to any gene: 11. Germline CDR1 is DFQATT and CDR2 is SNEGSKA (reference sequence). This CDR3 has 15 residues. CDR3 DNA: TGCAGTGCTAGGGGTCTGGTTCTAGCGGGGCATGAGCAGTTCTTC. Residues: CSARGLVLAGHEQFF.

This clonotype was counted a single time. The chain uses TRBV5-1 and TRBJ2-1; a weak D match, TRBD2 (6 bases). Trimming pared 5 bases from V and 4 bases from J, leaving 16 bases between. CDR1 and CDR2 from the germline V gene are SGHRS and YFSETQ. CDR3 size: 15 residues. The CDR3 here is CASRSAAGHYNEQFF. The CDR3 nucleotides are TGCGCCAGCAGATCCGCGGCGGGGCATTACAATGAGCAGTTCTTC.

In this sample, this clonotype turned up many times. The rearrangement links TRBV20-1 to TRBJ2-5; TRBD1 agrees at 7 bases. J gave up 6 bases and V 1 base, and 8 bases lay outside the gene matches. The CDR3 is 14 residues long. Germline assignment: CDR1 DFQATT and CDR2 SNEGSKA (reference sequence). Written as DNA, the CDR3 is TGCAGTGCTAGAGTAGGACAGGCGACCCAGACCCAGTACTTC. This sequence encodes CSARVGQATQTQYF.

This clonotype was detected a few times. The rearrangement joins TRBV28 to TRBJ2-3, with D possibly matching TRBD1 (5 bases). Looked up from germline, CDR1 is MDHEN and CDR2 is SYDVKM. V gave up 10 bases and J gave up 4 bases, with 15 bases separating them. The CDR3 has 13 residues. CDR3 bases: TGTGCCACGGTGCAGGGTACCTCAGATACGCAGTATTTT. It translates to CATVQGTSDTQYF.

This rearrangement joins TRBV19 to TRBJ1-4; D is uncertain. The CDR3 has 16 residues. Trimming removed 6 bases from V and 3 bases from J, with 17 bases in between. CDR1 and CDR2 (germline): LNHDA, SQIVND (reference sequence). CDR3 in amino acids: CASRADSVAANEKLFF. The CDR3 nucleotides read TGTGCCAGTAGGGCAGATTCAGTTGCAGCTAATGAAAAACTGTTTTTT.

The table lists this clonotype with a few counts. V and J are TRBV27 and TRBJ1-2; D call uncertain. Germline loops: CDR1 MNHEY, CDR2 SMNVEV (reference sequence). V lost 0 bases and J lost 4, with 6 bases in between. This CDR3 has 13 amino acids. The CDR3 sequence: CASSLSPSYGYTF. CDR3 nucleotides: TGTGCCAGCAGTTTATCACCATCCTATGGCTACACCTTC.

In this sample, this clonotype turned up a few times. This chain links TRBV7-6 with TRBJ2-5; TRBD2 matches at 7 bases. This CDR3 region has 15 residues. CDR1 is SGHVS and CDR2 is FNYEAQ in the germline V gene. With 3 bases clipped from V and 7 bases from J, the junction kept 11 bases outside the gene matches. DNA for the CDR3: TGTGCCAGCAGCTTCACACTAGCGTCTTGGGGGACCCAGTACTTC. It codes for CASSFTLASWGTQYF. Using reference TRBV7-6 and TRBJ2-5 for the parts outside the CDR3, the full variable domain is GAGVSQSPRYKVTKRGQDVALRCDPISGHVSLYWYRQALGQGPEFLTYFNYEAQQDKSGLPNDRFSAERPEGSISTLTIQRTEQRDSAMYRCASSFTLASWGTQYFGPGTRLLVL.

The chain couples TRBV2 to TRBJ2-2, with D unresolved. V was cut by 2 bases and J by 0 bases, with 7 bases left in between. The CDR3 is made up of 15 amino acids. Germline CDR1 and CDR2: SNHLY and FYNNEI. CDR3 region: CASSETLTNTGELFF. The CDR3 coding sequence is TGTGCCAGCAGTGAAACACTGACGAACACCGGGGAGCTGTTTTTT.

This clonotype was detected many times. The chain employs TRBV6-1 and TRBJ1-2; 7 positions match TRBD1. CDR1 is MNHNS, CDR2 SASEGT, per germline. J lost 4 bases, V lost 6 bases, and 8 bases had no gene match. The CDR3 has 14 residues. DNA for the CDR3: TGTGCCAGCAGCTCTACAGGGGTTAGCTATGGCTACACCTTC. Residues: CASSSTGVSYGYTF.

This clonotype appeared once. The CDR3 coding sequence is TGTGCCAGCAGTTCAACAGGGACCGTTCCAGATACGCAGTATTTT. Protein: CASSSTGTVPDTQYF. The chain has TRBV12-3 or TRBV12-4 and TRBJ2-3; the D gene is possibly TRBD1 (6 bases). V lost 4 bases, J lost 4 bases, and 15 bases lay in between. The CDR3 has 15 amino acids.